These 29 T cell receptor beta chains were all obtained from the same sample, sequenced in a study of OX40 agonist ivuxolimab in advanced cancers. Clones were sequenced by immunoSEQ multiplex PCR, and TCRdb holds only the in-frame ones, with some missing. The repertoire consists of tens of thousands of clones, with 70% to 80% occurring once and the leading ten covering around 1.7%. Source: CD4+ or CD8+ T cells sorted from blood, taken in a trial of the OX40 agonist ivuxolimab. The receptors shown here come from an adult with an advanced solid tumor such as melanoma, head and neck, liver or kidney cancer.

The chain links TRBV10-3 to TRBJ2-3; 8 nucleotides line up with TRBD1. CDR1 ENHRY and CDR2 SYGVKD come from the germline V gene. The CDR3 extends over 15 amino acids. V shed 4 bases and J 1 base; nucleotides not matched to a gene: 4. The CDR3 bases are TGTGCCATCAGTGCGACGGGACAGGGCACAGATACGCAGTATTTT. Translating gives CAISATGQGTDTQYF.

The chain has TRBV6-5 and TRBJ2-3; D unclear. Germline values: CDR1 MNHEY, CDR2 SVGAGI. The CDR3 contains 14 residues. V was pared by 7 bases and J by 1 base, with 12 bases between. The DNA of the CDR3 is TGTGCCAGCAACATCCGTGGGGGCACAGATACGCAGTATTTT. Its translation is CASNIRGGTDTQYF.

This clone was observed a handful of times. The chain has TRBV2 and TRBJ2-7, with D possibly TRBD2 on 5 matching bases. V was shortened by 4 bases and J by 4 bases, with 14 bases between the two germline ends. The length of the CDR3 is 14 residues. The germline V gene encodes CDR1 SNHLY and CDR2 FYNNEI. CDR3 bases: TGTGCCAGCAGTGTTGAAGGACTGGGTTACGAGCAGTACTTC. Its protein is CASSVEGLGYEQYF.

CDR3 in amino acids: CASRWDSADTQYF. The CDR3 coding sequence is TGTGCCAGCAGATGGGATTCAGCAGATACGCAGTATTTT. This chain uses TRBV6-1 with TRBJ2-3; D gene uncertain. Per the germline V gene, CDR1 is MNHNS and CDR2 is SASEGT. The CDR3 totals 13 residues. The V end lost 6 bases, the J end lost 4 bases, and 11 bases lay between the germline ends.

This chain uses TRBV6-5 with TRBJ2-1; 7 positions match TRBD2. Germline V gene lookup returns CDR1 MNHEY and CDR2 SVGAGI. Losses at the gene ends were 8 bases for V and 0 bases for J; bases not matched to a gene: 7. The CDR3 sequence is 15 residues long. This CDR3 is CASAGGRGSYNEQFF. In nucleotides, the CDR3 is TGTGCCAGCGCCGGGGGGAGGGGCTCCTACAATGAGCAGTTCTTC.

This chain links TRBV2 with TRBJ1-2; D gene ambiguous. CDR3 length: 13 amino acids. CDR1 and CDR2 from the germline V gene are SNHLY and FYNNEI. Trimming took 6 bases from V and 1 from J, leaving 9 bases between them. CDR3 sequence (DNA): TGTGCCAGCAGGCGAAGACTTAACTATGGCTACACCTTC. This codes for CASRRRLNYGYTF.

The V gene is TRBV7-6, the J gene TRBJ2-1, with 13 positions matching TRBD2. The CDR3 covers 15 residues. V lost 5 bases and J lost 7; bases outside the gene matches: 5. Germline lookup yields CDR1 SGHVS and CDR2 FNYEAQ. The CDR3 reads CASSKTSGGRNEQFF. The CDR3, as DNA: TGTGCCAGCAGCAAGACTAGCGGGGGGAGGAATGAGCAGTTCTTC. Supplemented by reference TRBV7-6 and TRBJ2-1, the full variable domain reads GAGVSQSPRYKVTKRGQDVALRCDPISGHVSLYWYRQALGQGPEFLTYFNYEAQQDKSGLPNDRFSAERPEGSISTLTIQRTEQRDSAMYRCASSKTSGGRNEQFFGPGTRLTVL.

The J gene is TRBJ2-1, the V gene TRBV10-1, with 10 bases lining up with TRBD1. V shed 6 bases and J 6 bases; nucleotides not matched to a gene: 11. Germline V gene lookup returns CDR1 WNHNN and CDR2 SYGVQD (reference sequence). The CDR3 runs to 16 residues. The CDR3 nucleotides read TGCGCCAGCAGCTACCTCCGGGACAGGGGCCTCAATGAGCAGTTCTTC. It translates to CASSYLRDRGLNEQFF.

V usage is TRBV7-3 and J usage is TRBJ1-2, with D possibly being TRBD1 (5 bases). Germline CDR1 is SGHTA and CDR2 is FQGTGA. Trimming took off 5 bases at V and 13 bases at J, with 20 bases between the two ends. The CDR3 consists of 13 residues. The CDR3 region has the DNA TGTGCCAGCAGCCTAGCCGGGACGGATGTTCCCACCTTC. Encoded protein: CASSLAGTDVPTF.

This clone appeared a single time. The chain links TRBV18 to TRBJ2-5, with D perhaps TRBD1 (6 bases). The germline CDR1 and CDR2 sequences are KGHSH and LQKENI. Deletions cut 6 bases from V and 2 bases from J, with 16 bases between. CDR3 length: 15 residues. CDR3 sequence: CASSPIGGPQETQYF. The CDR3 nucleotides are TGTGCCAGCTCCCCAATAGGGGGACCTCAAGAGACCCAGTACTTC. The entire variable domain, with the rest obtained from reference TRBV18 and TRBJ2-5, is as follows: NAGVMQNPRHLVRRRGQEARLRCSPMKGHSHVYWYRQLPEEGLKFMVYLQKENIIDESGMPKERFSAEFPKEGPSILRIQQVVRGDSAAYFCASSPIGGPQETQYFGPGTRLLVL.

A few counts support this clone. Here the CDR3 DNA reads TGTGCCAGCAGCAAAGAGGGGGGAACCCAACTTTATAGCAATCAGCCCCAGCATTTT. Its translation is CASSKEGGTQLYSNQPQHF. The chain links TRBV21-1 to TRBJ1-5. TRBV21-1 is marked as a pseudogene. The CDR3 consists of 19 residues.

This clone was detected once. This chain joins TRBV6-6 and TRBJ1-1; tentative D call: TRBD1 (5 bases). Germline lookup yields CDR1 MNHNY and CDR2 SVGAGI (reference sequence). The germline V and J ends were trimmed by 5 bases and 8 bases, with 15 bases remaining between them. The CDR3 is made up of 13 amino acids. The CDR3 DNA follows: TGTGCCAGCAGTGCTCCGGGGGGTTCCGAAGCTTTCTTT. Its protein is CASSAPGGSEAFF.

The chain couples TRBV30 to TRBJ2-2; D not certain. This CDR3 is 14 amino acids long. Trimming shortened V by 0 bases and J by 3 bases, and 8 bases separated the two germline ends. CDR1 and CDR2 (germline): GTSNPN, SVGIG (reference sequence). The CDR3 DNA sequence: TGTGCCTGGAGTGTTAGGCAGCACACCGGGGAGCTGTTTTTT. It codes for CAWSVRQHTGELFF.

The CDR3 spells CSVGRDNEQFF. The CDR3 nucleotides read TGCAGCGTTGGGCGGGACAATGAGCAGTTCTTC. This chain links TRBV29-1 with TRBJ2-1; perhaps TRBD2 as D (5 bases). Germline V gene data show CDR1 as SQVTM and CDR2 as ANQGSEA. V was pared by 4 bases and J by 5 bases, with 6 bases between. The CDR3 runs to 11 residues.

The chain is built from TRBV7-9 and TRBJ2-1, with a tentative D call TRBD2 (5 bases). This CDR3 comprises 13 residues. Germline values: CDR1 SEHNR, CDR2 FQNEAQ (reference sequence). V lost 5 bases and J 2 bases, leaving 7 bases between the germline ends. Here the CDR3 reads CASSPGTYNEQFF. Written as DNA, the CDR3 is TGTGCCAGCAGCCCCGGGACCTACAATGAGCAGTTCTTC.

The chain employs TRBV7-9 and TRBJ2-5; possible D gene TRBD2, 5 bases. V was shortened by 4 bases and J by 4 bases, with 7 bases between the two germline ends. This CDR3 region has 12 residues. CDR1 is SEHNR and CDR2 is FQNEAQ in the germline V gene (reference sequence). As DNA, the CDR3 is TGTGCCAGCAGCTGGAGCGGAGAGACCCAGTACTTC. Translating it yields CASSWSGETQYF.

The J gene is TRBJ2-7, the V gene TRBV28; the D gene is possibly TRBD2 (7 bases). The V end was cut by 5 bases, the J end by 2 bases, with 16 bases between. The CDR3 is 15 amino acids. Germline V CDR1 and CDR2: MDHEN, SYDVKM. CDR3 DNA: TGTGCCAGCAGTCCTGGGGGGGCCGTCACCTACGAGCAGTACTTC. Translating gives CASSPGGAVTYEQYF.

The genes are TRBV29-1 and TRBJ2-3; 12 nucleotides agree with TRBD2. The CDR3 covers 13 residues. The V gene's germline CDR1 is SQVTM and CDR2 ANQGSEA. This CDR3 reads CASGGVGTDTQYF. Written as DNA, the CDR3 is TGCGCTAGCGGGGGGGTGGGCACAGATACGCAGTATTTT.

The chain joins TRBV7-8 to TRBJ2-1; 7 nucleotides agree with TRBD2. CDR1 and CDR2 from the germline V gene are SGHVS and FQNEAQ. The CDR3 extends over 15 amino acids. V was pared by 5 bases and J by 8 bases, with 12 bases of the junction left unmatched. DNA for the CDR3: TGTGCCAGCAGCCCTAATAGCGGGTATGGGTATGAGCAGTTCTTC. Its translation: CASSPNSGYGYEQFF.

This clone was seen only once. The chain employs TRBV29-1 and TRBJ1-2; unclear D gene. Trimming removed 5 bases from V and 6 bases from J, with 19 bases in between. Germline V CDR1 and CDR2: SQVTM, ANQGSEA. This CDR3 is 14 amino acids long. CDR3 protein: CSVPRPHPSDGYTF. For the CDR3, the DNA is TGCAGCGTTCCAAGACCGCATCCGAGCGATGGCTACACCTTC. Full variable domain (remainder filled in from reference TRBV29-1 and TRBJ1-2): SAVISQKPSRDICQRGTSLTIQCQVDSQVTMMFWYRQQPGQSLTLIATANQGSEATYESGFVIDKFPISRPNLTFSTLTVSNMSPEDSSIYLCSVPRPHPSDGYTFGSGTRLTVV.

J is TRBJ2-3 and V is TRBV5-1, with TRBD2 as a possible D gene (6 bases). The germline V gene has CDR1 SGHRS and CDR2 YFSETQ. The CDR3 sequence is 16 residues long. V dropped 2 bases and J dropped 3 bases, with 16 bases sitting between them. The CDR3 reads CASSFGLPEGTDTQYF. The DNA for the CDR3 is TGCGCCAGCAGCTTCGGACTACCGGAGGGTACAGATACGCAGTATTTT.

The gene calls are TRBV7-9 and TRBJ2-7, with 7 bases fitting TRBD1. Germline-derived CDR1 and CDR2 are SEHNR and FQNEAQ (reference sequence). The V gene end was trimmed by 3 bases and the J gene end by 0 bases; junction bases not matched to a gene: 5. This CDR3 is built from 15 residues. The CDR3 loop is CASSFTGETSYEQYF. The CDR3 nucleotides are TGTGCCAGCAGCTTCACAGGGGAGACCTCCTACGAGCAGTACTTC.

The chain has TRBV7-6 and TRBJ2-3; 7 nucleotides agree with TRBD1. The J segment lost 0 bases and the V segment lost 5 bases, leaving 11 bases of the junction unmatched. This CDR3 contains 17 residues. Germline CDR1 SGHVS, CDR2 FNYEAQ. The CDR3 DNA follows: TGTGCCAGCAGCCCCGTTTATGGGACAGCTAGCACAGATACGCAGTATTTT. It codes for CASSPVYGTASTDTQYF.

This clone was seen just once. The rearrangement joins TRBV15 to TRBJ2-1; D gene uncertain. The CDR3 has 16 residues. The germline CDR1 and CDR2 sequences are LNHNV and YYDKDF (reference sequence). The V end lost 1 base, the J end lost 0 bases, and 10 bases lay between the germline ends. The DNA of the CDR3 is TGTGCCACCAGCAGAGTCTACGTCAGCTCCTACAATGAGCAGTTCTTC. Amino acid sequence: CATSRVYVSSYNEQFF.

The chain is built from TRBV19 and TRBJ2-1, with D hard to call. CDR1 and CDR2 (germline): LNHDA, SQIVND (reference sequence). V lost 5 bases, J lost 3 bases, and 2 bases lay in between. The CDR3 loop spans 11 amino acids. The CDR3 nucleotides read TGTGCCAGTAGTGACTACAATGAGCAGTTCTTC. Encoded protein: CASSDYNEQFF.

V and J are TRBV18 and TRBJ2-7, with D maybe TRBD1 (5 bases). This CDR3 contains 16 residues. V shed 3 bases and J shed 3 bases, with 18 bases lying between them. CDR1 and CDR2 from the germline V gene are KGHSH and LQKENI. CDR3 coding DNA: TGTGCCAGCTCACCCTTCGGGCAGGGTGGATTCTACGAGCAGTACTTC. Translated: CASSPFGQGGFYEQYF.

The chain joins TRBV7-2 to TRBJ1-1; D gene ambiguous. The V gene lost 4 bases and the J gene lost 3 bases, with 9 bases spanning the gap. CDR3 length equals 13 residues. The germline gives CDR1 SGHTA, CDR2 FQGNSA. CDR3 sequence: CASSSQRDTEAFF. The CDR3 DNA follows: TGTGCCAGCAGCTCCCAGAGAGACACTGAAGCTTTCTTT.

The V and J genes are TRBV29-1 and TRBJ2-6; D unresolved. CDR1 is SQVTM, CDR2 ANQGSEA, per germline. This CDR3 is built from 12 residues. Trimming left V 5 bases short and J 4 bases short, with 6 bases between. The CDR3 spells CSVRFGANVLTF. The CDR3 bases are TGCAGCGTTAGGTTCGGGGCCAACGTCCTGACTTTC.

The rearrangement uses TRBV29-1 and TRBJ2-1, with 8 bases that match TRBD2. Germline CDR1 reads SQVTM; CDR2 reads ANQGSEA. This CDR3 comprises 14 residues. Trimming took 2 bases from V and 7 from J; bases not matched to a gene: 7. The CDR3 here is CSVERRGVLNEQFF. The CDR3 DNA reads TGCAGCGTTGAAAGGCGGGGGGTTTTGAATGAGCAGTTCTTC.